The rows below give T cell receptor beta chains drawn from one sample of a study of vaccination and CD4 T cells after COVID-19. Their target antigens are unknown. TCRdb called the PCR reads again in MiXCR, with one record for every CDR3 protein. The sample consists of about 21,000 distinct CDR3 sequences, approximately 40% of them appearing once. The sample in question was CD4+ T cells from blood, cultured in vitro, obtained after SARS-CoV-2 vaccination. These receptors were taken from a human donor who had recovered from COVID-19. Each CDR3 is given with its conserved first and last residue. D genes are given only for firm matches. Part of the rows lack a size; the others show once, few, many or a class for expanded clones.

clone size,J gene,V gene,D gene,CDR3 protein,CDR3 DNA
few,TRBJ2-7,TRBV6-1,-,CASSRLTRYYEQYF,TGTGCCAGCAGTCGTCTGACACGCTACTACGAGCAGTACTTC
few,TRBJ1-5,TRBV19,-,CASSIGRGSNQPQHF,TGTGCCAGTAGTATAGGCAGGGGAAGCAATCAGCCCCAGCATTTT
few,TRBJ1-5,TRBV7-9,-,CASSGLQDNQPQHF,TGTGCCAGCAGCGGACTACAGGACAATCAGCCCCAGCATTTT
-,TRBJ2-5,TRBV5-1,-,CASSWGRNQETQYF,TGCGCCAGCAGCTGGGGACGGAACCAAGAGACCCAGTACTTC
medium-sized,TRBJ1-6,TRBV19,TRBD1,CASSSTGTGGDSPLHF,TGTGCCAGTAGTTCAACCGGGACAGGTGGGGATTCACCCCTCCACTTT
-,TRBJ2-3,TRBV7-2,-,CASSSPSTSQGGSDTQYF,TGTGCCAGCAGCTCCCCGTCGACAAGCCAAGGCGGGTCAGATACGCAGTATTTT
-,TRBJ1-5,TRBV20-1,-,CSVGETNQPQHF,TGCAGTGTGGGGGAAACCAATCAGCCCCAGCATTTT
-,TRBJ2-7,TRBV4-1,-,CASSQDRGTQRAGDEQYF,TGCGCCAGCAGCCAAGACCGGGGCACCCAAAGGGCAGGCGACGAGCAGTACTTC
-,TRBJ1-4,TRBV20-1,-,CSANHGQGSSEKLFF,TGCAGTGCTAACCATGGCCAGGGGTCTAGTGAAAAACTGTTTTTT
-,TRBJ1-2,TRBV5-4,-,CASSGAIGYREGYTF,TGTGCCAGCAGCGGGGCGATCGGCTATCGTGAAGGCTACACCTTC
few,TRBJ1-5,TRBV19,-,CASNRVGEPQHF,TGTGCCAGTAACAGGGTGGGTGAGCCCCAGCATTTT
few,TRBJ1-5,TRBV27,TRBD1,CASRIRQGANQPQHF,TGTGCCAGCAGGATAAGACAGGGGGCAAATCAGCCCCAGCATTTT
-,TRBJ2-3,TRBV10-3,TRBD2,CAIGRERLDGGTQYF,TGTGCCATCGGTCGGGAACGCCTAGACGGGGGGACGCAGTATTTT
few,TRBJ1-1,TRBV7-3,-,CASSAGPMNTEAFF,TGTGCCAGCAGCGCGGGACCGATGAACACTGAAGCTTTCTTT
few,TRBJ2-3,TRBV5-5,-,CASSLKLRGGDTQYF,TGTGCCAGCAGCCTGAAACTCAGGGGTGGAGATACGCAGTATTTT
-,TRBJ1-5,TRBV5-6,TRBD1,CASSLSSRGRAQPQHF,TGTGCCAGCAGCTTGTCATCCAGGGGGAGGGCTCAGCCCCAGCATTTT
-,TRBJ2-7,TRBV12-3/TRBV12-4,-,CASSSSWGKREQYF,TGTGCCAGCAGTTCCAGTTGGGGAAAGAGAGAGCAGTACTTC
-,TRBJ2-7,TRBV2,TRBD1,CASSVRQGMEQYF,TGTGCCAGCAGTGTAAGACAGGGTATGGAGCAGTACTTC
-,TRBJ2-5,TRBV18,-,CASSPQETQYF,TGTGCCAGCTCACCCCAAGAGACCCAGTACTTC
-,TRBJ1-4,TRBV6-1,TRBD1,CASSPNQGANEKLFF,TGTGCCAGCAGCCCGAATCAGGGGGCTAATGAAAAACTGTTTTTT
-,TRBJ1-4,TRBV20-1,-,CSAMRGAGQNEKLFF,TGCAGTGCTATGAGGGGTGCGGGCCAAAATGAAAAACTGTTTTTT
few,TRBJ1-3,TRBV7-8,-,CASSLARRDSGNTIYF,TGTGCCAGCAGCTTAGCTAGACGGGACTCTGGAAACACCATATATTTT
few,TRBJ2-5,TRBV15,TRBD2,CATSPNLAGVETQYF,TGTGCCACCAGCCCTAACCTAGCGGGGGTGGAGACCCAGTACTTC
-,TRBJ2-5,TRBV20-1,TRBD2,CSAETPGLAGDSQETQYF,TGCAGTGCTGAAACCCCGGGACTAGCGGGGGACTCTCAAGAGACCCAGTACTTC
-,TRBJ1-1,TRBV25-1,TRBD1,CASSSGGAIRRDTEAFF,TGTGCCAGCAGCTCAGGGGGGGCCATCCGCCGGGACACTGAAGCTTTCTTT
-,TRBJ1-5,TRBV12-3/TRBV12-4,-,CASSFGQQPQHF,TGTGCCAGCAGTTTCGGGCAGCAGCCCCAGCATTTT
few,TRBJ1-5,TRBV20-1,-,CSAIRANNQPQHF,TGCAGTGCTATCCGGGCCAACAATCAGCCCCAGCATTTT
-,TRBJ1-5,TRBV27,TRBD1,CASSPYWDRGNQPRHF,TGTGCCAGCAGTCCCTATTGGGACAGGGGCAATCAGCCCCGGCATTTT
-,TRBJ1-6,TRBV10-3,-,CAISANEQTNSPLHF,TGTGCCATCAGTGCTAATGAACAAACCAATTCACCCCTCCACTTT
-,TRBJ1-2,TRBV28,TRBD1,CASSLRQGNYGYTF,TGTGCCAGCAGCCTACGACAGGGCAACTATGGCTACACCTTC
-,TRBJ2-1,TRBV10-3,TRBD2,CAISALAGGPNEQFF,TGTGCCATCAGCGCCCTAGCGGGGGGCCCCAATGAGCAGTTCTTC
-,TRBJ1-2,TRBV6-1,-,CASSPVGYGYTF,TGTGCCAGCAGTCCTGTAGGCTATGGCTACACCTTC
-,TRBJ2-6,TRBV7-3,-,CASSLTPSYVLTF,TGTGCCAGCAGCTTAACCCCTAGCTACGTCCTGACTTTC
-,TRBJ2-2,TRBV12-3/TRBV12-4,-,CASSLANTGELFF,TGTGCCAGCAGTTTAGCGAACACCGGGGAGCTGTTTTTT
few,TRBJ2-1,TRBV7-8,-,CASSLFIGRDYNEQFF,TGTGCCAGCAGCTTATTTATTGGGCGAGACTACAATGAGCAGTTCTTC
-,TRBJ1-6,TRBV20-1,-,CSARVGLGASPLHF,TGCAGTGCTAGGGTAGGCCTAGGGGCTTCACCCCTCCACTTT
once,TRBJ2-7,TRBV7-9,-,CASSLGVGGGVSYEQYF,TGTGCCAGCAGCTTAGGGGTCGGCGGGGGCGTCTCCTACGAGCAGTACTTC